This entry lists 27 T cell receptor beta chains sequenced from one sample in a study of identical twins (dated by TCRdb to about 2016). The library was prepared using 5' RACE. The sequencer was an Illumina HiSeq 2000. The raw public data were reprocessed by TCRdb itself: fastp quality trimming at Q25, MiXCR clonotype calling, in-frame beta chains only. Each entry merges the rows of one CDR3 protein and shows their most common DNA and genes. The sample includes about 1.7 million distinct CDR3 sequences, with about 30% observed a single time. The top ten hold 0.25% to 0.3% of the sample. The sequenced sample consisted of cord blood. The source is a newborn girl in good health.

This clonotype has more than one count but fewer than ten. The chain employs TRBV18 and TRBJ2-5; TRBD2 matches 10 bases. The CDR3 spans 15 residues. The trim removed 1 base at V and 11 bases at J, leaving 10 bases unmatched. From germline, CDR1 is KGHSH and CDR2 LQKENI. CDR3 region: CASSPRPSGRYEQYF. CDR3 DNA sequence: TGTGCCAGCTCACCACGTCCTAGCGGGAGATATGAGCAGTACTTC.

The rearrangement uses TRBV27 and TRBJ1-2; tentative D call: TRBD1 (5 bases). The CDR3 has 14 amino acids. The ends were cut back, 6 bases at V and 2 bases at J, with 13 bases in the middle. Germline loops: CDR1 MNHEY, CDR2 SMNVEV (reference sequence). The CDR3 is CASSLREGNYGYTF. The DNA of the CDR3 is TGTGCCAGCAGCCTCCGGGAGGGGAACTATGGCTACACCTTC.

The chain joins TRBV15 to TRBJ2-1, with D perhaps matching TRBD1 (5 bases). From germline, CDR1 is LNHNV and CDR2 YYDKDF (reference sequence). The CDR3 sequence is 14 residues long. V was cut by 4 bases and J by 0 bases, with 7 bases left in between. This CDR3 is CATSITGSYNEQFF. The CDR3 DNA follows: TGTGCCACCAGCATCACAGGCTCCTACAATGAGCAGTTCTTC.

J is TRBJ2-1 and V is TRBV5-1; 9 nucleotides match TRBD1. Germline V gives CDR1 SGHRS, CDR2 YFSETQ. Trimming cost V 7 bases and J 3 bases; bases outside gene matches: 5. The CDR3 totals 14 residues. In nucleotides, the CDR3 is TGCGCCAGCGTCCCGGGACAGGGCTACAATGAGCAGTTCTTC. Protein product: CASVPGQGYNEQFF.

This clonotype was counted a single time. V gene TRBV21-1 combines with J gene TRBJ2-7; the DNA was not compared with TRBD1, the D call given in the table. TRBV21-1 is a pseudogene segment. The CDR3 consists of 15 residues. The DNA for the CDR3 is TGTGCCAGCAGCACGAGTACAGGGAAGCCCTACGAGCAGTACTTC. This sequence encodes CASSTSTGKPYEQYF.

V and J are TRBV7-2 and TRBJ2-7; 9 bases are shared with TRBD2. The CDR3 is 16 amino acids. V was pared by 1 base and J by 2 bases, with 6 bases of the junction left unmatched. The germline V gene has CDR1 SGHTA and CDR2 FQGNSA. CDR3 amino acids: CASSLVRRGGPYEQYF. The CDR3 DNA follows: TGTGCCAGCAGCTTAGTCAGGCGGGGGGGCCCCTACGAGCAGTACTTC.

This clonotype was seen a few times. The chain employs TRBV27 and TRBJ1-1, with D hard to call. The CDR3 consists of 14 residues. V was clipped by 5 bases and J by 6 bases, with 16 bases between them. Germline CDR1 reads MNHEY; CDR2 reads SMNVEV (reference sequence). CDR3 nucleotides: TGTGCCAGCAGTCCCCGGATGGGAGCCCCTGAAGCTTTCTTT. It is translated as CASSPRMGAPEAFF.

The CDR3 protein is CASSTLREMGQSNQPQHF. The DNA of the CDR3 is TGTGCCAGCAGCACCCTCCGCGAGATGGGACAGAGCAATCAGCCCCAGCATTTT. V and J are TRBV6-1 and TRBJ1-5; 7 nucleotides align to TRBD1. The V and J ends lost 6 bases and 1 base, in that order; junction bases with no gene match: 15. The CDR3 totals 18 residues. Germline CDR1 MNHNS, CDR2 SASEGT.

This clonotype has only a few counts. The chain carries TRBV14 and TRBJ2-1, with TRBD2 matching 7 bases. V was clipped by 4 bases and J by 4 bases; unmatched bases: 7. Germline CDR1 SGHDN, CDR2 FVKESK. CDR3 size: 15 residues. CDR3 in amino acids: CASSPASGPYNEQFF. The CDR3 bases are TGTGCCAGCAGCCCCGCTAGCGGCCCTTACAATGAGCAGTTCTTC.

This clonotype came up a few times. V and J are TRBV27 and TRBJ2-7; possibly TRBD2 for D (5 bases). Trimming removed 5 bases from V and 3 bases from J, with 11 bases in between. Per germline, CDR1 MNHEY and CDR2 SMNVEV (reference sequence). The CDR3 has 13 amino acids. The CDR3 here is CASSPHTSYEQYF. DNA for the CDR3: TGTGCCAGCAGTCCCCATACTAGCTACGAGCAGTACTTC.

This clonotype has only one observation. Possible read error: a much larger clone is one base away. Likely a read error: the CDR3 ends without its conserved phenylalanine or tryptophan. The J gene is TRBJ2-7, the V gene TRBV4-2, with 7 bases that match TRBD2. The V gene end was trimmed by 1 base and the J gene end by 0 bases; junction bases not matched to a gene: 6. The CDR3 has 16 amino acids. Germline CDR1 is LGHNA and CDR2 is YNFKEQ. DNA of the CDR3: TGTGCCAGCAGCCAAGCGGAGACTAGCATCTCCTACGAGCAGTACTAC. As protein: CASSQAETSISYEQYY.

CDR3 sequence reads: CASSKPAAWNTEAFF. The CDR3 nucleotides are TGTGCCAGCAGCAAGCCGGCCGCCTGGAACACTGAAGCTTTCTTT. V is TRBV5-6 and J is TRBJ1-1, with unresolved D. Trimming removed 4 bases at V and 1 base at J, with 14 bases between. Looked up from germline, CDR1 is SGHDT and CDR2 is YYEEEE. This CDR3 contains 15 residues.

Worth noting for this clonotype: One end of the junction is discordant with germline, which a read error may explain. The chain links TRBV6-1 to TRBJ1-6; D ambiguous. Per germline, CDR1 MNHNS and CDR2 SASEGT. This CDR3 comprises 17 residues. The CDR3 region is CASSEGLTPAGNSPPHF. The CDR3 nucleotides read TGTGCCAGCAGTGAAGGGTTGACACCGGCGGGTAATTCACCCCCCCACTTT.

This clonotype was detected only a few times. This sequence joins TRBV24-1 and TRBJ1-4, with D possibly TRBD1 on 5 matching bases. This CDR3 is built from 15 residues. Germline CDR1 KGHDR, CDR2 SFDVKD. The ends were cut back, 4 bases at V and 3 bases at J, with 11 bases in the middle. The DNA for the CDR3 is TGTGCCACCAGTGACCCCGGGACGGCTAATGAAAAACTGTTTTTT. Residues: CATSDPGTANEKLFF.

Comment on this clonotype: A much more abundant neighbour one base away suggests this may be a read error. The CDR3 spells CASSQAGTSGNNEQFF. CDR3 coding DNA: TGTGCCAGCAGCCAAGCCGGGACTAGCGGAAACAATGAGCAGTTCTTC. The V gene is TRBV4-2, the J gene TRBJ2-1, with 11 bases identical to TRBD2. Trimming at V came to 1 base and at J to 5 bases, leaving 4 bases not matched to a gene. Germline V CDR1 and CDR2: LGHNA, YNFKEQ. The CDR3 is made up of 16 amino acids.

CDR3 in amino acids: CATSRPRQGPLNEQYF. CDR3 nucleotides: TGTGCCACCAGCAGACCAAGACAGGGGCCCCTCAATGAGCAGTACTTC. V usage is TRBV15 and J usage is TRBJ2-5, with 8 bases matching TRBD1. Germline lookup yields CDR1 LNHNV and CDR2 YYDKDF (reference sequence). CDR3 size: 16 residues. Losses at the gene ends were 2 bases for V and 11 bases for J; bases not matched to a gene: 16.

This clonotype was detected many times. The CDR3 spells CAISESGDGYGYTF. The DNA of the CDR3 is TGTGCCATCAGTGAGTCGGGGGATGGCTATGGCTACACCTTC. J is TRBJ1-2 and V is TRBV10-3, with D possibly matching TRBD1 (5 bases). V lost 0 bases and J lost 4, with 9 bases in between. The germline gives CDR1 ENHRY, CDR2 SYGVKD. This CDR3 has 14 amino acids.

This clonotype occurred a few times. This chain connects TRBV20-1 to TRBJ1-5; D is unresolved. The CDR3 has 13 residues. Germline loops: CDR1 DFQATT, CDR2 SNEGSKA (reference sequence). Deletions cut 4 bases from V and 0 bases from J, with 7 bases between. The CDR3 coding sequence is TGCAGTGCTAACTCTGATAGCAATCAGCCCCAGCATTTT. Its translation is CSANSDSNQPQHF.

The chain uses TRBV20-1 and TRBJ2-7; 8 bases are a match to TRBD2. The germline V gene has CDR1 DFQATT and CDR2 SNEGSKA (reference sequence). The ends lost 6 bases at V and 7 bases at J; junction bases unmatched: 8. This CDR3 is built from 12 residues. Here the CDR3 reads CSAGGAYNEQYF. The CDR3 DNA follows: TGCAGTGCCGGGGGGGCCTACAATGAGCAGTACTTC.

This clonotype was seen a few times. The J gene is TRBJ2-7, the V gene TRBV12-3 or TRBV12-4; maybe TRBD2 (6 bases). CDR3 size: 14 residues. V was clipped by 6 bases and J by 1 base, with 13 bases between them. The CDR3 bases are TGTGCCAGCAGCCCTGAGCGGGCATCCTACGAGCAGTACTTC. Translating gives CASSPERASYEQYF.

For this clonotype: The junction departs from germline at one end; a sequencing error may be responsible. This sequence joins TRBV29-1 and TRBJ2-4; the D is unclear. With the DNA end fitting TRBJ2-7 better, the J assignment may be wrong. CDR1 and CDR2 (germline): SQVTM, ANQGSEA. The CDR3 totals 11 residues. The CDR3 DNA reads as TGCAGCGGTGAAGAGACATACGAGCAGTACTTC. It yields the protein CSGEETYEQYF.

This clonotype was found a few times. The chain carries TRBV12-3 or TRBV12-4 and TRBJ2-1; 16 positions match TRBD2. With V trimmed by 4 bases and J by 10 bases, 7 bases remained unmatched. The CDR3 runs 16 residues. The DNA of the CDR3 is TGTGCCAGCAGTTCGGGACTAGCGGGAGGGCCATGGGAGCAGTTCTTC. Protein product: CASSSGLAGGPWEQFF.

The rearrangement joins TRBV5-1 to TRBJ1-1; TRBD1 is a possible D gene (5 bases). The CDR3 sequence is 14 residues long. With 5 bases removed from V and 2 bases from J, the gap between germline ends came to 13 bases. The germline V gene encodes CDR1 SGHRS and CDR2 YFSETQ. The CDR3 is CASRGEGINTEAFF. The DNA of the CDR3 is TGCGCCAGCAGAGGGGAGGGGATCAACACTGAAGCTTTCTTT. Based on the CDR3 plus reference TRBV5-1 and TRBJ1-1, the full variable domain is KAGVTQTPRYLIKTRGQQVTLSCSPISGHRSVSWYQQTPGQGLQFLFEYFSETQRNKGNFPGRFSGRQFSNSRSEMNVSTLELGDSALYLCASRGEGINTEAFFGQGTRLTVV.

This clonotype came up a few times. J is TRBJ2-3 and V is TRBV6-2 or TRBV6-3; perhaps TRBD1 as D (6 bases). Trimming took off 8 bases at V and 7 bases at J, with 13 bases between the two ends. The CDR3 sequence is 12 residues long. CDR1 and CDR2 from the germline V gene are MNHEY and SVGEGT. CDR3 protein: CASRRGAYTQYF. As DNA, the CDR3 is TGTGCCAGCCGCAGGGGCGCATATACGCAGTATTTT.

The CDR3 DNA reads TGTGCCAGCAGCTTGGAGGGACGACTAGCGGGAGTTATAGATACGCAGTATTTT. The encoded protein is CASSLEGRLAGVIDTQYF. The chain recombines TRBV5-5 with TRBJ2-3; TRBD2 aligns across 12 bases. This CDR3 has 18 amino acids. Germline assignment: CDR1 SGHKS and CDR2 YYEKEE (reference sequence). V was clipped by 0 bases and J by 5 bases; unmatched bases: 10. Full variable domain (rest looked up from reference TRBV5-5 and TRBJ2-3): DAGVTQSPTHLIKTRGQQVTLRCSPISGHKSVSWYQQVLGQGPQFIFQYYEKEERGRGNFPDRFSARQFPNYSSELNVNALLLGDSALYLCASSLEGRLAGVIDTQYFGPGTRLTVL.

The sample holds a few counts of this clonotype. CDR3 loop: CASSPQGLPEKLFF. The CDR3 region has the DNA TGTGCCAGCAGTCCACAGGGTTTACCGGAAAAACTGTTTTTT. The chain links TRBV2 to TRBJ1-4; D perhaps matches TRBD1 (6 bases). The length of the CDR3 is 14 residues. The V end lost 5 bases, the J end lost 8 bases, and 15 bases lay between the germline ends. The germline V gene has CDR1 SNHLY and CDR2 FYNNEI.

The chain links TRBV7-9 to TRBJ1-2; no reliable D call. Trimming pared 11 bases from V and 4 bases from J, leaving 14 bases between. Per germline, CDR1 SEHNR and CDR2 FQNEAQ (reference sequence). The CDR3 runs 12 residues. CDR3 residues: CASGGYGYGYTF. CDR3 bases: TGTGCCTCGGGCGGGTATGGCTATGGCTACACCTTC.